This T cell receptor beta chain was identified in a study of graft-versus-host responses after intestinal transplantation. Whole-study context: Multivisceral, liver-intestinal, or isolated intestinal grafts went to recipients. Each patient got anti-thymocyte globulin induction, then tacrolimus and steroids for about 3 years.

General observations from the study: Early declines in HvG clones that occurred post-transplant were associated with peak circulating GvH clone levels. Among recipient marrow samples, GvH clones were found; some appeared first in ileum or blood.

As concerns this clone: What it recognizes is unknown.

The assay was immunoSEQ multiplex PCR, and TCRdb's table has in-frame clones only and misses some. This sample yields 95,000 to 110,000 clones, of which 80% to 95% are seen a single time; roughly 1% belongs to the top ten. Germline CDR1 and CDR2: MGHDK and SYGVNS. This CDR3 comprises 12 residues. Trimming took 9 bases from V and 8 from J, leaving 16 bases between them. The sample consisted of unstimulated CD8+ T cells sorted from spleen or lymph node cells, taken before intestinal transplant. This receptor was taken from a human donor who received an intestinal transplant. The V gene is TRBV25-1, the J gene TRBJ1-2; D is perhaps TRBD1 (6 bases). The CDR3 nucleotides read TGTGCCAGTGCCCAGGGGTCGGGCGGCTACACCTTC. Protein product: CASAQGSGGYTF.